The rows below give T cell receptor beta chains drawn from one sample of a study of blood T cell repertoires in COVID-19. This table comes from immunoSEQ multiplex PCR, and its TCRdb copy is limited to in-frame clones, with some not included. In the table there are some 300,000 clones, more than 85% of which are singletons. Sequencing input: peripheral blood. These receptor sequences come from a man in his sixties or seventies with acute or convalescent COVID-19. CDR3s include the opening cysteine and the closing phenylalanine or tryptophan. Each record gives: clone size, V gene, CDR3 length, D gene, J gene, CDR3 DNA, CDR3 protein. D genes are given only for firm matches. Part of the rows lack a size; the others show once, few, many or a class for expanded clones.

size: -; V: TRBV7-2; length: 16; D: -; J: TRBJ2-1; DNA: TGTGCCAGCAGCTTAGACCGGGGTGGGCAGTACAATGAGCAGTTCTTC; CDR3: CASSLDRGGQYNEQFF
size: -; V: TRBV24-1; length: 14; D: -; J: TRBJ1-3; DNA: TGTGCCATCGGAGATCCAGGGGCCGGAAACACCATATATTTT; CDR3: CAIGDPGAGNTIYF
size: few; V: TRBV29-1; length: 14; D: TRBD1; J: TRBJ2-2; DNA: TGCAGCGTTGATCAGGACAGGGTCACCGGGGAGCTGTTTTTT; CDR3: CSVDQDRVTGELFF
size: -; V: TRBV19; length: 14; D: TRBD1; J: TRBJ2-1; DNA: TGTGCCAGTAGTTCCTACAGGGGACGCAATGAGCAGTTCTTC; CDR3: CASSSYRGRNEQFF
size: -; V: TRBV28; length: 13; D: -; J: TRBJ1-1; DNA: TGTGCCAGCAGAAGGGGTTTCGGCACTGAAGCTTTCTTT; CDR3: CASRRGFGTEAFF
size: -; V: TRBV19; length: 14; D: -; J: TRBJ1-1; DNA: TGTGCCAGTAGTAGCCCCTTGACAGTCACTGAAGCTTTCTTT; CDR3: CASSSPLTVTEAFF
size: -; V: TRBV7-2; length: 14; D: -; J: TRBJ2-1; DNA: TGTGCCAGCAGTGACAGGAGCACCTACAATGAGCAGTTCTTC; CDR3: CASSDRSTYNEQFF
size: -; V: TRBV9; length: 13; D: -; J: TRBJ2-7; DNA: TGTGCCAGCAGTAGACGGCCCGAGGACGAGCAGTACTTC; CDR3: CASSRRPEDEQYF
size: once; V: TRBV4-2; length: 13; D: -; J: TRBJ2-7; DNA: TGTGCCAGCAGCCAAGGGGGCCCGAACGAGCAGTACTTC; CDR3: CASSQGGPNEQYF
size: -; V: TRBV2; length: 16; D: TRBD1; J: TRBJ1-1; DNA: TGTGCCAGCAGTGCCGTCCGGGACAGAATGAACACTGAAGCTTTCTTT; CDR3: CASSAVRDRMNTEAFF
size: -; V: TRBV30; length: 15; D: -; J: TRBJ1-2; DNA: TGTGCCTGGAGTGTAGGGGGACATGGTGCGGTCGGCTACACCTTC; CDR3: CAWSVGGHGAVGYTF
size: -; V: TRBV11-1; length: 13; D: -; J: TRBJ2-1; DNA: TGTGCCAGCAGCTTGGAACAGGGAAATGAGCAGTTCTTC; CDR3: CASSLEQGNEQFF
size: -; V: TRBV4-1; length: 18; D: -; J: TRBJ1-2; DNA: TGCGCCAGCAGCCAAGATTCGCAGGGGCCCAATACATACTATGGCTACACCTTC; CDR3: CASSQDSQGPNTYYGYTF
size: -; V: TRBV9; length: 19; D: TRBD1; J: TRBJ2-7; DNA: TGTGCCAGCAGCGCTCGACAGGGGGATACCTCGACGACATCATACGAGCAGTACTTC; CDR3: CASSARQGDTSTTSYEQYF
size: -; V: TRBV7-2; length: 14; D: TRBD2; J: TRBJ2-2; DNA: TGTGCCAGCAGCTTAGTCGGGAGGGTCGGGGAGCTGTTTTTT; CDR3: CASSLVGRVGELFF
size: -; V: TRBV2; length: 14; D: TRBD1; J: TRBJ1-6; DNA: TGTGCCAGCGCCGGGACAGGGCGGTATTCACCCCTCCACTTT; CDR3: CASAGTGRYSPLHF
size: -; V: TRBV18; length: 14; D: TRBD1; J: TRBJ2-7; DNA: TGTGCCAGCTCACCCGCAGGGGGCAGGGACGAGCAGTACTTC; CDR3: CASSPAGGRDEQYF
size: -; V: TRBV7-9; length: 17; D: TRBD2; J: TRBJ2-7; DNA: TGTGCCAGCACTCAACTATCGGGGGCGGGAGGGCCCTGGGAGCAGTACTTC; CDR3: CASTQLSGAGGPWEQYF
size: -; V: TRBV19; length: 15; D: -; J: TRBJ2-5; DNA: TGTGCCAGTAGTGATACAGGATTTGACGGGGAGACCCAGTACTTC; CDR3: CASSDTGFDGETQYF
size: -; V: TRBV7-9; length: 19; D: TRBD2; J: TRBJ2-3; DNA: TGTGCCAGCAGTGATACGAGACTAGCGGTTTCTATTAGCACAGATACGCAGTATTTT; CDR3: CASSDTRLAVSISTDTQYF
size: few; V: TRBV2; length: 14; D: TRBD1; J: TRBJ1-6; DNA: TGTGCCAGCAACCGGGACAGGGGCAGTTCACCCCTCCACTTT; CDR3: CASNRDRGSSPLHF
size: -; V: TRBV19; length: 15; D: TRBD2; J: TRBJ2-5; DNA: TGTGCCAGTAGTGTACTAGCGGGAGGCCAAGAGACCCAGTACTTC; CDR3: CASSVLAGGQETQYF
size: -; V: TRBV5-5; length: 14; D: -; J: TRBJ1-6; DNA: TGTGCCAGCAGCTTGGGAACTGATAATTCACCCCTCCACTTT; CDR3: CASSLGTDNSPLHF
size: -; V: TRBV11-3; length: 17; D: TRBD2; J: TRBJ2-1; DNA: TGTGCCAGCAGCGCTGATAGCGGGGGGACAATCTACAATGAGCAGTTCTTC; CDR3: CASSADSGGTIYNEQFF